These T cell receptor beta chains were read from a single sample in a study of beta chain features in type 1 diabetes. Libraries were prepared by immunoSEQ multiplex PCR; TCRdb keeps only in-frame clonotypes and omits some of them. The table shows 100,000 to 150,000 clones, with 9% occurring only once. Sequenced input: central memory CD4+ T cells from blood. These receptor sequences come from a man aged 30 to 39 with type 1 diabetes. CDR3s include the opening cysteine and the closing phenylalanine or tryptophan. The order of the fields is clone size, V gene, D gene, J gene, CDR3 DNA, CDR3 protein. A D gene is named only where the DNA matches it firmly. A row's size may be missing; if present it is once, few, many or a size class.

>few|TRBV7-8|-|TRBJ2-5
TGTGCCAGCAGCCCAAATCGGGGTGCAGTCGCGGAGACCCAGTACTTC
CASSPNRGAVAETQYF
>-|TRBV7-2|TRBD2|TRBJ2-7
TGTGCCAGCAGCTTAGACACTAGCGGGGGGGAGCAGTACTTC
CASSLDTSGGEQYF
>few|TRBV7-3|TRBD2|TRBJ2-1
TGTGCCAGCAGCCCAGGGACTAGCGGGTGGAATGAGCAGTTCTTC
CASSPGTSGWNEQFF
>few|TRBV4-2|-|TRBJ2-1
TGTGCCAGCAGCCAATCGGGGGGCAACTACAATGAGCAGTTCTTC
CASSQSGGNYNEQFF
>-|TRBV7-9|-|TRBJ2-4
TGTGCCAGCAGCTCCAGGACAGAAAACATTCAGTACTTC
CASSSRTENIQYF
>-|TRBV4-2|TRBD2|TRBJ2-1
TGTGCCAGCAGCCCGGCAACTAGCGGTAGTTACAATGAGCAGTTCTTC
CASSPATSGSYNEQFF
>-|TRBV7-3|-|TRBJ2-1
TGTGCCAGCAGCTATGGAGTGGAGTCCTACAATGAGCAGTTCTTC
CASSYGVESYNEQFF
>-|TRBV7-9|-|TRBJ2-2
TGTGCCAGCAGCTTAATGGGGGCACAGACCGGGGAGCTGTTTTTT
CASSLMGAQTGELFF
>-|TRBV30|-|TRBJ2-1
TGTGCCTGGACGGACAGTAGCTCCTACAATGAGCAGTTCTTC
CAWTDSSSYNEQFF
>-|TRBV19|-|TRBJ2-2
TGTGCCAGTAGTCCGGGAACAAACACCGGGGAGCTGTTTTTT
CASSPGTNTGELFF
>few|TRBV7-3|-|TRBJ2-3
TGTGCCAGCAGCCCACAGGGCGAAAGGCAGTATTTT
CASSPQGERQYF
>-|TRBV5-1|-|TRBJ1-1
TGCGCCAGCAGCCAGGGGCCTTCTGAAGCTTTCTTT
CASSQGPSEAFF
>few|TRBV29-1|-|TRBJ2-2
TGCAGCGTTGAGCGGGCTCTCACCGGGGAGCTGTTTTTT
CSVERALTGELFF
>few|TRBV27|TRBD1|TRBJ1-1
TGTGCCAGCAGTTTAAAACCAGGGGGCACTGAAGCTTTCTTT
CASSLKPGGTEAFF
>many|TRBV7-6|-|TRBJ2-3
TGTGCCAGCAGCTTAGCGCCGGGAGAGGACACGCAGTATTTT
CASSLAPGEDTQYF
>-|TRBV29-1|-|TRBJ2-1
TGCAGCGTTGAAACCTACTGGGGGCAGGACAATGAGCAGTTCTTC
CSVETYWGQDNEQFF
>-|TRBV5-4|-|TRBJ2-1
TGTGCCAGCAGCTTGGCTATAGGGCGGGATGAGCAGTTCTTC
CASSLAIGRDEQFF
>-|TRBV5-6|TRBD1|TRBJ1-2
TGTGCCAGCAGCTTGTACACGGATCGACAGGGGGCGGATGGCTACACCTTC
CASSLYTDRQGADGYTF
>-|TRBV28|TRBD1|TRBJ1-4
TGTGCCAGCAGTCTGCAGGGGGCGGCAACTAATGAAAAACTGTTTTTT
CASSLQGAATNEKLFF
>-|TRBV6-1|-|TRBJ1-6
TGTGCCAGCAGTGAGATCAGGGGATATTCACCCCTCCACTTT
CASSEIRGYSPLHF